Shown below are 2 T cell receptor beta chains from a single sample sequenced in a study of blood T cell repertoires in COVID-19 (dated by TCRdb to 2019 to 2021). Receptor amplification or capture employed the immunoSEQ multiplex PCR assay. Entries here come from immuneACCESS through TCRdb and include only in-frame sequences with V and J called. Some clones fail to appear in such tables; in the studies checked, an unresolved V gene covers under half of the shortfall, and the cause of the remainder is unknown. The sample contains 11,000 or so clones, about 80% of them found a single time. The ten largest clones take up about 48% of the sample. The sample taken for sequencing was peripheral blood. These TCRs come from an older man with acute or convalescent COVID-19.

The CDR3 protein is CASSQYFESQPQHF. The CDR3, as DNA: TGTGCCAGCAGCCAATATTTCGAGTCCCAGCCCCAGCATTTT. The chain recombines TRBV3-1 (or the pseudogene TRBV3-2) with TRBJ1-5; D gene unclear. The ends were cut back, 2 bases at V and 7 bases at J, with 12 bases in the middle. The CDR3 spans 14 residues. Per the germline V gene, CDR1 is LGHDT and CDR2 is YNNKEL (reference sequence).

Sample share makes this clone medium-sized (0.01 to 0.1%). The CDR3 sequence: CASSQGGSGGYTF. The CDR3, as DNA: TGTGCCAGCAGCCAGGGCGGTTCCGGTGGCTACACCTTC. This chain connects TRBV7-9 to TRBJ1-2; a possible D gene is TRBD1 (5 bases). Germline V gene sequence: CDR1 SEHNR, CDR2 FQNEAQ (reference sequence). This CDR3 contains 13 residues. V lost 5 bases, J lost 7 bases, and 14 bases lay in between.